These T cell receptor beta chains were read from a single sample in a study of circulating CD8 cells and anti-PD-1 response in melanoma. TCRdb reprocessed the reads with MiXCR, giving one entry per CDR3 protein. The profile shows a few thousand distinct CDR3 sequences, approximately 7% of them singletons. Here the sequenced sample was CD8+ T cells from PBMCs, taken at baseline or after one month of anti-PD-1 therapy (not recorded which). Receptor source: a human donor with melanoma. The CDR3 runs from the conserved cysteine through the conserved F or W. Fields, in order: J gene, V gene, clone size, D gene, CDR3 DNA, CDR3 protein. The D gene is left open where the match is weak. Size is omitted from some rows. Given values are once, few, many or a class for expanded clones.

J gene: TRBJ1-1
V gene: TRBV21-1
clone size: medium-sized
D gene: .
CDR3 DNA: TGTGCCAGCAGCAGGGGCGCCCGGAACACTGAAGCTTTCTTT
CDR3 protein: CASSRGARNTEAFF

J gene: TRBJ2-7
V gene: TRBV27
clone size: medium-sized
D gene: TRBD2
CDR3 DNA: TGTGCCAGCAGTTCGGGACTAGCGGGGGATGAGCAGTACTTC
CDR3 protein: CASSSGLAGDEQYF

J gene: TRBJ2-7
V gene: TRBV28
clone size: medium-sized
D gene: .
CDR3 DNA: TGTGCCTCAGAGGAAGCAACTACCGGATACGAGCAGTACTTC
CDR3 protein: CASEEATTGYEQYF

J gene: TRBJ2-1
V gene: TRBV19
clone size: medium-sized
D gene: .
CDR3 DNA: TGTGCCAGTAGTCCCCGGGGATACAATGAGCAGTTCTTC
CDR3 protein: CASSPRGYNEQFF

J gene: TRBJ2-5
V gene: TRBV24-1
clone size: .
D gene: TRBD1
CDR3 DNA: TGTGCCACCAGTGGATCTGGGACAGGTCGTCGGGAGACCCAGTACTTC
CDR3 protein: CATSGSGTGRRETQYF

J gene: TRBJ2-1
V gene: TRBV2
clone size: medium-sized
D gene: TRBD2
CDR3 DNA: TGTGCCAGCAGTGAAGTTGTGACTAGCGGGAGTAATGAGGATGAGCAGTTCTTC
CDR3 protein: CASSEVVTSGSNEDEQFF

J gene: TRBJ2-5
V gene: TRBV13
clone size: medium-sized
D gene: TRBD2
CDR3 DNA: TGTGCCAGCAGCTTCGCTATGGCGGGAGGGGAAGAGACCCAGTACTTC
CDR3 protein: CASSFAMAGGEETQYF

J gene: TRBJ2-7
V gene: TRBV23-1
clone size: medium-sized
D gene: TRBD2
CDR3 DNA: TGCGCCAGCAGTCGAGCCGTATGGACTAGCGGGAGTTCGTACGAGCAGTACTTC
CDR3 protein: CASSRAVWTSGSSYEQYF

J gene: TRBJ1-4
V gene: TRBV27
clone size: medium-sized
D gene: .
CDR3 DNA: TGTGCCAGCAGTTTTGTAGCCGCGACTAAAAAACTGTTTTTT
CDR3 protein: CASSFVAATKKLFF

J gene: TRBJ2-7
V gene: TRBV2
clone size: medium-sized
D gene: TRBD1
CDR3 DNA: TGTGCCAGCAGGGATCTCGACAGGGGGCCCTACGAGCAGTACTTC
CDR3 protein: CASRDLDRGPYEQYF

J gene: TRBJ1-4
V gene: TRBV19
clone size: medium-sized
D gene: TRBD1
CDR3 DNA: TGTGCCAGTATCGGGCGGGACAGGGGGCCTGAAAAACTGTTTTTT
CDR3 protein: CASIGRDRGPEKLFF

J gene: TRBJ1-1
V gene: TRBV28
clone size: medium-sized
D gene: .
CDR3 DNA: TGTGCCAGCCAGCAGACAGGTTATAACACTGAAGCTTTCTTT
CDR3 protein: CASQQTGYNTEAFF

J gene: TRBJ1-5
V gene: TRBV23-1
clone size: medium-sized
D gene: .
CDR3 DNA: TGCGCCAGCAGTCACGCCCAGGGATTCAATCAGCCCCAGCATTTT
CDR3 protein: CASSHAQGFNQPQHF

J gene: TRBJ1-1
V gene: TRBV19
clone size: medium-sized
D gene: .
CDR3 DNA: TGTGCCAGTAGTATTCAGGGGATGAACACTGAAGCTTTCTTT
CDR3 protein: CASSIQGMNTEAFF

J gene: TRBJ1-1
V gene: TRBV28
clone size: medium-sized
D gene: .
CDR3 DNA: TGTGCCAGCATCGTACTACAGGGAACTGAAGCTTTCTTT
CDR3 protein: CASIVLQGTEAFF

J gene: TRBJ1-5
V gene: TRBV19
clone size: .
D gene: .
CDR3 DNA: TGTGCCAGTAGTTCGGCCAGTAATCAGCCCCAGCATTTT
CDR3 protein: CASSSASNQPQHF

J gene: TRBJ2-1
V gene: TRBV19
clone size: few
D gene: TRBD2
CDR3 DNA: TGTGCCAGTAGTATATTAAGGCTAGCGGGGGGCTTCGGCTCCTACAATGAGCAGTTCTTC
CDR3 protein: CASSILRLAGGFGSYNEQFF

J gene: TRBJ2-7
V gene: TRBV28
clone size: few
D gene: .
CDR3 DNA: TGTGCCAGCAGTTTACTAGTGGGAGCCTACGAGCAGTACTTC
CDR3 protein: CASSLLVGAYEQYF

J gene: TRBJ2-7
V gene: TRBV27
clone size: medium-sized
D gene: .
CDR3 DNA: TGTGCCAGCAGTTTCGGGGACACCTACGAGCAGTACTTC
CDR3 protein: CASSFGDTYEQYF

J gene: TRBJ1-1
V gene: TRBV5-6
clone size: large
D gene: TRBD1
CDR3 DNA: TGTGCCAGTGAGATACAGGGGTTTTCGAACACTGAAGCTTTCTTT
CDR3 protein: CASEIQGFSNTEAFF

J gene: TRBJ2-1
V gene: TRBV6-5
clone size: medium-sized
D gene: TRBD2
CDR3 DNA: TGTGCCAGCAGTTACGACTTAGCGGGTCCGGGGAATGAGCAGTTCTTC
CDR3 protein: CASSYDLAGPGNEQFF

J gene: TRBJ2-7
V gene: TRBV27
clone size: medium-sized
D gene: .
CDR3 DNA: TGTGCCAGCAGTCCCTCGGCTTACGAGCAGTACTTC
CDR3 protein: CASSPSAYEQYF

J gene: TRBJ2-7
V gene: TRBV24-1
clone size: medium-sized
D gene: TRBD1
CDR3 DNA: TGTGCCACCAGTGACCCCGGACAGGGTGTTAACGAGCAGTACTTC
CDR3 protein: CATSDPGQGVNEQYF

J gene: TRBJ2-3
V gene: TRBV28
clone size: medium-sized
D gene: TRBD2
CDR3 DNA: TGTGCCAGCAGTCCTTTTAGCGGGAGTGAAGATACGCAGTATTTT
CDR3 protein: CASSPFSGSEDTQYF

J gene: TRBJ2-7
V gene: TRBV7-9
clone size: medium-sized
D gene: .
CDR3 DNA: TGTGCCAGCAGCTTATCGAGGGACACAAGCTCCTACGAGCAGTACTTC
CDR3 protein: CASSLSRDTSSYEQYF

J gene: TRBJ2-1
V gene: TRBV7-3
clone size: medium-sized
D gene: .
CDR3 DNA: TGTGCCAGCAGCCCCTTACCCAGCTCCTACAATGAGCAGTTCTTC
CDR3 protein: CASSPLPSSYNEQFF

J gene: TRBJ1-2
V gene: TRBV4-1
clone size: medium-sized
D gene: .
CDR3 DNA: TGCGCCAGCAGCCAATGGTTCGGAGGCTATGGCTACACCTTC
CDR3 protein: CASSQWFGGYGYTF

J gene: TRBJ2-5
V gene: TRBV2
clone size: medium-sized
D gene: .
CDR3 DNA: TGTGCCAGCAGTGAAGACCAGGGGAGCCAAGAGACCCAGTACTTC
CDR3 protein: CASSEDQGSQETQYF

J gene: TRBJ1-1
V gene: TRBV29-1
clone size: medium-sized
D gene: .
CDR3 DNA: TGCAGCGTTGATAGTGGGGCAGTTCTTGAAGCTTTCTTT
CDR3 protein: CSVDSGAVLEAFF

J gene: TRBJ2-7
V gene: TRBV6-6
clone size: medium-sized
D gene: .
CDR3 DNA: TGTGCCAGCAGTTACGGAGGGGGGGGCTACGAGCAGTACTTC
CDR3 protein: CASSYGGGGYEQYF

J gene: TRBJ2-7
V gene: TRBV7-8
clone size: medium-sized
D gene: .
CDR3 DNA: TGTGCCAGCAGCTTATCTTCGAGTTACGAGCAGTACTTC
CDR3 protein: CASSLSSSYEQYF

J gene: TRBJ1-4
V gene: TRBV28
clone size: medium-sized
D gene: .
CDR3 DNA: TGTGCCAGCAGTTTATTACTGGGGGATGAAAAACTGTTTTTT
CDR3 protein: CASSLLLGDEKLFF

J gene: TRBJ2-6
V gene: TRBV27
clone size: medium-sized
D gene: .
CDR3 DNA: TGTGCCAGCAGTGCCTACCGGGCCAACGTCCTGACTTTC
CDR3 protein: CASSAYRANVLTF

J gene: TRBJ2-7
V gene: TRBV9
clone size: medium-sized
D gene: .
CDR3 DNA: TGTGCCAGCAGCAGCGGAAGTACGGCCGAGCAGTACTTC
CDR3 protein: CASSSGSTAEQYF

J gene: TRBJ2-7
V gene: TRBV20-1
clone size: .
D gene: .
CDR3 DNA: TGCAGTGCTAGAGGCGCTAGTGGGGACCGACCTAGCTACGAGCAGTACTTC
CDR3 protein: CSARGASGDRPSYEQYF

J gene: TRBJ2-1
V gene: TRBV24-1
clone size: large
D gene: .
CDR3 DNA: TGTGCCACCAGTGATCCCCTCCGGGACTCGAGCTCCTACAATGAGCAGTTCTTC
CDR3 protein: CATSDPLRDSSSYNEQFF

J gene: TRBJ2-7
V gene: TRBV20-1
clone size: few
D gene: TRBD2
CDR3 DNA: TGCAGTGCGATAGCGGGAAGCTCCTACGAGCAGTACTTC
CDR3 protein: CSAIAGSSYEQYF

J gene: TRBJ2-3
V gene: TRBV24-1
clone size: medium-sized
D gene: TRBD1
CDR3 DNA: TGTGCCACCAGTGATTTGGCCGGGACAGGCGCAGATACGCAGTATTTT
CDR3 protein: CATSDLAGTGADTQYF

J gene: TRBJ2-7
V gene: TRBV28
clone size: medium-sized
D gene: TRBD1
CDR3 DNA: TGTGCCAGCAGTCTTCTCCCGGGACAGGGGAACGAGCAGTACTTC
CDR3 protein: CASSLLPGQGNEQYF

J gene: TRBJ2-1
V gene: TRBV18
clone size: medium-sized
D gene: .
CDR3 DNA: TGTGCCAGCTCACCACCGGGGGAGTCCGCCTACAATGAGCAGTTCTTC
CDR3 protein: CASSPPGESAYNEQFF

J gene: TRBJ2-4
V gene: TRBV6-1
clone size: medium-sized
D gene: .
CDR3 DNA: TGTGCCAGCAGTGAATGGAGGGGAGCCAAAAACATTCAGTACTTC
CDR3 protein: CASSEWRGAKNIQYF

J gene: TRBJ2-3
V gene: TRBV27
clone size: medium-sized
D gene: .
CDR3 DNA: TGTGCCAGCAGTAAGACTAGGTGGTCAGGCACAGATACGCAGTATTTT
CDR3 protein: CASSKTRWSGTDTQYF

J gene: TRBJ2-1
V gene: TRBV7-2
clone size: medium-sized
D gene: .
CDR3 DNA: TGTGCCAGCACCCTGCTTCCCCGAACGGGGGATCCTAATGAGCAGTTCTTC
CDR3 protein: CASTLLPRTGDPNEQFF

J gene: TRBJ1-2
V gene: TRBV19
clone size: .
D gene: .
CDR3 DNA: TGTGCCAGTAGTCTAGCCGGACGGCTTCACTATGGCTACACCTTC
CDR3 protein: CASSLAGRLHYGYTF

J gene: TRBJ2-7
V gene: TRBV30
clone size: medium-sized
D gene: .
CDR3 DNA: TGTGCCTGCCGGGACGTCACCTACGAGCAGTACTTC
CDR3 protein: CACRDVTYEQYF

J gene: TRBJ1-2
V gene: TRBV20-1
clone size: medium-sized
D gene: .
CDR3 DNA: TGCAGTGCCTCCACCGGGGTCGACTACACCTTC
CDR3 protein: CSASTGVDYTF

J gene: TRBJ1-1
V gene: TRBV29-1
clone size: medium-sized
D gene: .
CDR3 DNA: TGCAGCGTGGGGGGATCTGCTGAAGCTTTCTTT
CDR3 protein: CSVGGSAEAFF

J gene: TRBJ1-1
V gene: TRBV28
clone size: medium-sized
D gene: .
CDR3 DNA: TGTGCCAGCAGTCCTTCGATGGGAGTTTATGAAGCTTTCTTT
CDR3 protein: CASSPSMGVYEAFF

J gene: TRBJ1-6
V gene: TRBV30
clone size: .
D gene: .
CDR3 DNA: TGTGCCTGGAGTGAGACAGCCGGCGGTAATTCACCCCTCCACTTT
CDR3 protein: CAWSETAGGNSPLHF

J gene: TRBJ2-7
V gene: TRBV5-5
clone size: medium-sized
D gene: TRBD2
CDR3 DNA: TGTGCCAGCAGCCCCGGGGCTAGCGGGGGATCCTACGAGCAGTACTTC
CDR3 protein: CASSPGASGGSYEQYF

J gene: TRBJ1-3
V gene: TRBV27
clone size: medium-sized
D gene: .
CDR3 DNA: TGTGCCAGCAGTCTCACAGGTACCTCTGGAAACACCATATATTTT
CDR3 protein: CASSLTGTSGNTIYF

J gene: TRBJ2-5
V gene: TRBV28
clone size: medium-sized
D gene: .
CDR3 DNA: TGTGCCAGCAGTTTTTCCCCGGGCCCCCAAGAGACCCAGTACTTC
CDR3 protein: CASSFSPGPQETQYF

J gene: TRBJ1-1
V gene: TRBV27
clone size: medium-sized
D gene: TRBD1
CDR3 DNA: TGTGCCAGCAGCCCCCTCCCCAGGGGGCCCATGAACACTGAAGCTTTCTTT
CDR3 protein: CASSPLPRGPMNTEAFF

J gene: TRBJ2-1
V gene: TRBV4-2
clone size: medium-sized
D gene: .
CDR3 DNA: TGTGCCAGCAGCCAAGAGTTGGCGGAATCCAATGAGCAGTTCTTC
CDR3 protein: CASSQELAESNEQFF

J gene: TRBJ1-2
V gene: TRBV11-2
clone size: .
D gene: .
CDR3 DNA: TGTGCCAGCAGCTTAGGGGGGCTCCAGAGCTACGCCTTC
CDR3 protein: CASSLGGLQSYAF

J gene: TRBJ2-1
V gene: TRBV14
clone size: medium-sized
D gene: .
CDR3 DNA: TGTGCCAGCAGCCACCCGGCCGGTGAGCAGTTCTTC
CDR3 protein: CASSHPAGEQFF